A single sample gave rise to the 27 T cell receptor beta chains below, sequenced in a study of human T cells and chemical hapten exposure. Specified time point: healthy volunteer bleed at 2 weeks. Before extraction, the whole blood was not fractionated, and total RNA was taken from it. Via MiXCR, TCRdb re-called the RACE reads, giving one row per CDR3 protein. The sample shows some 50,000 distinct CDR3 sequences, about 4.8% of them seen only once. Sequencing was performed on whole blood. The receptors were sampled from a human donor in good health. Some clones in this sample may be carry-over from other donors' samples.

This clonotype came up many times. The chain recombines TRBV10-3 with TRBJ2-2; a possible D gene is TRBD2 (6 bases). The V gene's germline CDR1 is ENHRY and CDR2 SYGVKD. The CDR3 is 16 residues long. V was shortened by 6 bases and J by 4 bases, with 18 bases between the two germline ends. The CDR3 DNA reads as TGTGCCATCAGCGCAGGGACTGCTAGTGGCACCGGGGAGCTGTTTTTT. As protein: CAISAGTASGTGELFF.

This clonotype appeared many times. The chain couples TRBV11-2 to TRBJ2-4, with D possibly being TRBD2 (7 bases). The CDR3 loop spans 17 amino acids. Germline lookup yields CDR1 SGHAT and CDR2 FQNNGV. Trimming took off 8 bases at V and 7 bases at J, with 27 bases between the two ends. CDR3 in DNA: TGTGCCAGCCAACAGGGAGGGGGTGGTCCCCCTCGGAACATTCAGTACTTC. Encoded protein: CASQQGGGGPPRNIQYF.

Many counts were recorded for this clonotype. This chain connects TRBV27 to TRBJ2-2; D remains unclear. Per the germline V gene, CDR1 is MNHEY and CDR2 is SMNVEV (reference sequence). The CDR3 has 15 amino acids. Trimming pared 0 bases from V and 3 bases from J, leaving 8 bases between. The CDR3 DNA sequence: TGTGCCAGCAGTTTATCCCCCAGCTACACCGGGGAGCTGTTTTTT. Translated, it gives CASSLSPSYTGELFF.

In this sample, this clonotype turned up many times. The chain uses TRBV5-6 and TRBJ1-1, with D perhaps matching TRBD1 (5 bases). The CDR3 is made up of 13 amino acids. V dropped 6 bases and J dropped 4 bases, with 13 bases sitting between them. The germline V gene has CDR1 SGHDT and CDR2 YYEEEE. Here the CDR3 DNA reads TGTGCCAGCACCCATGCCAGGGCCACTGAAGCTTTCTTT. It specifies CASTHARATEAFF. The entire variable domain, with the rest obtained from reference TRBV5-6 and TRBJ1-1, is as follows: DAGVTQSPTHLIKTRGQQVTLRCSPKSGHDTVSWYQQALGQGPQFIFQYYEEEERQRGNFPDRFSGHQFPNYSSELNVNALLLGDSALYLCASTHARATEAFFGQGTRLTVV.

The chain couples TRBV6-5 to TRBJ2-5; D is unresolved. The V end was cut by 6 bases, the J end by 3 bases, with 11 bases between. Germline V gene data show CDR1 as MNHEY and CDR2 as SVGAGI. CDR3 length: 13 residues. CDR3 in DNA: TGTGCCAGCAGCTCCAGCTCGGAAGAGACCCAGTACTTC. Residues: CASSSSSEETQYF.

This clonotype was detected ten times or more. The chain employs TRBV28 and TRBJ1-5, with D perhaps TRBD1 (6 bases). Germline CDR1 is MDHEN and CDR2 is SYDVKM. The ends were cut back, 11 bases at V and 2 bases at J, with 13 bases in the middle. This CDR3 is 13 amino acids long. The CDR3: CAVQGTGNQPQHF. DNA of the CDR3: TGTGCCGTACAGGGAACGGGCAATCAGCCCCAGCATTTT.

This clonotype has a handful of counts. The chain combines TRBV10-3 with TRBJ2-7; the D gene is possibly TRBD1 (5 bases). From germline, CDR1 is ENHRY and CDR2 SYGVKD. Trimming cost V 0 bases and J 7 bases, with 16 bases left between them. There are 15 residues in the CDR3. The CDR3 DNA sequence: TGTGCCATCAGTGAGTCGCTCTTGGGGCCTCGGGAGCAGTACTTC. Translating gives CAISESLLGPREQYF.

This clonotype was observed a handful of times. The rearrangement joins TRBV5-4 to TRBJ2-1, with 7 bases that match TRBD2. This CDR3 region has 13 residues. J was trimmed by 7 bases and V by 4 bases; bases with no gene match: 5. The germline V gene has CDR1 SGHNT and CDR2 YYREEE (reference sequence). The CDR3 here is CASSLTSRNEQFF. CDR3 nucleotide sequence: TGTGCCAGCAGCCTGACTAGCCGGAATGAGCAGTTCTTC. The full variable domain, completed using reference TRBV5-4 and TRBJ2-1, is ETGVTQSPTHLIKTRGQQVTLRCSSQSGHNTVSWYQQALGQGPQFIFQYYREEENGRGNFPPRFSGLQFPNYSSELNVNALELDDSALYLCASSLTSRNEQFFGPGTRLTVL.

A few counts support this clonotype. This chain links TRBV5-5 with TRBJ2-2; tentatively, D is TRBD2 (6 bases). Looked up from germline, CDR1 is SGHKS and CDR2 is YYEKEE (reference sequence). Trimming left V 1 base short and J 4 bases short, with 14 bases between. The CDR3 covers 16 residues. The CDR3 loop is CASSLRGSGFTGELFF. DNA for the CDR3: TGTGCCAGCAGCTTGCGGGGGAGTGGGTTCACCGGGGAGCTGTTTTTT.

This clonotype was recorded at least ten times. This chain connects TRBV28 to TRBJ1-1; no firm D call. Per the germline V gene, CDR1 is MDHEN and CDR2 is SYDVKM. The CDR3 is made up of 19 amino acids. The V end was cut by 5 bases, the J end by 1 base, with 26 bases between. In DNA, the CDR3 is TGTGCCAGCAGTACGGCCACCCACATTGGGGTTAGAGAGAACACTGAAGCTTTCTTT. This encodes CASSTATHIGVRENTEAFF.

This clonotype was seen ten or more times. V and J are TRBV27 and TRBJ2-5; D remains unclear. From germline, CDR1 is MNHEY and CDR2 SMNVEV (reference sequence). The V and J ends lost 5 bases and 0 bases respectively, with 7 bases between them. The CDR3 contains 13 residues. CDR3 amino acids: CASSGDYQETQYF. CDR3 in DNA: TGTGCCAGCAGTGGCGACTACCAAGAGACCCAGTACTTC.

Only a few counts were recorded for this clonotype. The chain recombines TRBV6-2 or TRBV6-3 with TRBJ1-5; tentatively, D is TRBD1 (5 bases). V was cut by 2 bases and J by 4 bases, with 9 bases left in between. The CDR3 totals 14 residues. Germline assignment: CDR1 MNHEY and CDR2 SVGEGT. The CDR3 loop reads CASSYGRENQPQHF. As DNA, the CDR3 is TGTGCCAGCAGTTACGGCAGGGAGAATCAGCCCCAGCATTTT.

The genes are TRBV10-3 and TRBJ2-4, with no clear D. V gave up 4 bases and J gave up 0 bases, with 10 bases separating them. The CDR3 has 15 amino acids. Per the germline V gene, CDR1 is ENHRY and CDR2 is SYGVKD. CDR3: CAISANVLAKNIQYF. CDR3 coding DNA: TGTGCCATCAGTGCGAATGTTCTAGCCAAAAACATTCAGTACTTC.

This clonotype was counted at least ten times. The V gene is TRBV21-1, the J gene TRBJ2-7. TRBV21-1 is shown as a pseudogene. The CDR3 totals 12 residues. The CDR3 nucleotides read TGTGCCAGCAGCAAAGTGGAATACGAGCAGTACTTC. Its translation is CASSKVEYEQYF.

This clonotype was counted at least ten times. The CDR3 coding sequence is TGTGCCAGCAGCGTTGGGGACAGGGGGCACGGGGGAGCTTTCTTT. It is translated as CASSVGDRGHGGAFF. The chain is built from TRBV9 and TRBJ1-1; 12 bases line up with TRBD1. Germline V gene lookup returns CDR1 SGDLS and CDR2 YYNGEE. V dropped 2 bases and J dropped 10; count of bases not matched to a gene: 9. The CDR3 loop spans 15 amino acids.

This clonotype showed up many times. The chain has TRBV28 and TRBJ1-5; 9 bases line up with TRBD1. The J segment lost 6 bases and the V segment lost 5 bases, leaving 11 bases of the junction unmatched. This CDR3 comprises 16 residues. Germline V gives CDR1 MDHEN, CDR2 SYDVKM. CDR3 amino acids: CASSPETGGSGQPQHF. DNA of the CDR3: TGTGCCAGCAGTCCCGAAACAGGGGGCAGCGGTCAGCCCCAGCATTTT. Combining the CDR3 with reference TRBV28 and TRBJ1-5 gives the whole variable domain DVKVTQSSRYLVKRTGEKVFLECVQDMDHENMFWYRQDPGLGLRLIYFSYDVKMKEKGDIPEGYSVSREKKERFSLILESASTNQTSMYLCASSPETGGSGQPQHFGDGTRLSIL.

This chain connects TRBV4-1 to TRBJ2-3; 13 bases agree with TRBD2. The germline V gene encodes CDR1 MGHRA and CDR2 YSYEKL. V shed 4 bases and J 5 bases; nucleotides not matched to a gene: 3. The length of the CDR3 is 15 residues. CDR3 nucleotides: TGCGCCAGCAGCCGGACTAGCGGGAGTGGAGATACGCAGTATTTT. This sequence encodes CASSRTSGSGDTQYF.

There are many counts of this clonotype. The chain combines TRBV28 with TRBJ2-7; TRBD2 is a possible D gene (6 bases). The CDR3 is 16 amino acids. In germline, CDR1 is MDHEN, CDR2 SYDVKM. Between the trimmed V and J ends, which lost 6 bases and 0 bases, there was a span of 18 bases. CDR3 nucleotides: TGTGCCAGCAGCCCCAGCGGGCCCACCCGCTCCTACGAGCAGTACTTC. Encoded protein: CASSPSGPTRSYEQYF.

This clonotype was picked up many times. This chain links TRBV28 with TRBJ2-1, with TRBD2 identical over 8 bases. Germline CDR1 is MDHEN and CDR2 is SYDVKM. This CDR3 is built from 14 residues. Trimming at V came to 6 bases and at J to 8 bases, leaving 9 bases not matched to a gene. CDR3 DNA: TGTGCCAGCAGCATGGGACTAGGAAGGGATGAGCAGTTCTTC. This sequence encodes CASSMGLGRDEQFF.

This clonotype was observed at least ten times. The CDR3 bases are TGTGCCAGCCAGACAGGCCACTCCTACGAGCAGTACTTC. Its translation: CASQTGHSYEQYF. This chain joins TRBV6-5 and TRBJ2-7; tentatively, D is TRBD1 (6 bases). Germline V lookup: CDR1 MNHEY, CDR2 SVGAGI. Trimming left V 8 bases short and J 0 bases short, with 11 bases between. The CDR3 loop spans 13 amino acids.

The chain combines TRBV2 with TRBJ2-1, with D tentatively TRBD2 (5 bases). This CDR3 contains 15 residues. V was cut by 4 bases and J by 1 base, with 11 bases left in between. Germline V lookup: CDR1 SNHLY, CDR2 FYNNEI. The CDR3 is CASSVVRGSYNEQFF. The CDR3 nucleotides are TGTGCCAGCAGTGTAGTCCGGGGTTCCTACAATGAGCAGTTCTTC.

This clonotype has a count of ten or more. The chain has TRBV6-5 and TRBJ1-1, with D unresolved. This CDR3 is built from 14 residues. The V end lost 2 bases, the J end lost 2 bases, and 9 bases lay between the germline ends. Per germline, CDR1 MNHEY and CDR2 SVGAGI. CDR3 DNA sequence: TGTGCCAGCAGTTACGCCAGGTTCAACACTGAAGCTTTCTTT. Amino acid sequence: CASSYARFNTEAFF.

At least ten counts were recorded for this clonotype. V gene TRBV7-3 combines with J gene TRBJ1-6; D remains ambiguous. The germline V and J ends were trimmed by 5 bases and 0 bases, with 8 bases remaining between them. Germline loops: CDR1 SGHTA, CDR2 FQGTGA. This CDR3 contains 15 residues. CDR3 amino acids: CASSPGSSYNSPLHF. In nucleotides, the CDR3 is TGTGCCAGCAGCCCCGGGAGCTCCTATAATTCACCCCTCCACTTT.

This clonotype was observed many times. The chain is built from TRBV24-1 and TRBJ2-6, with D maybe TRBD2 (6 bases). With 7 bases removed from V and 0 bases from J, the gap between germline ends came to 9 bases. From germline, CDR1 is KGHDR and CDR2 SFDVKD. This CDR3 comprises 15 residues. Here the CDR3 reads CATRPGGSGANVLTF. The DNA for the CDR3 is TGTGCCACCAGACCCGGGGGCTCTGGGGCCAACGTCCTGACTTTC.

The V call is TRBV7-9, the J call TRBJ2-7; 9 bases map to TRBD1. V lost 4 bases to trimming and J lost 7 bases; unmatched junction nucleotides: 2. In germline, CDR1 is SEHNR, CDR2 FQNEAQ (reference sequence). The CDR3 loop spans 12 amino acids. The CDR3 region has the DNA TGTGCCAGCAGCTCGGACAGGGGAGAGCAGTACTTC. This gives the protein CASSSDRGEQYF.

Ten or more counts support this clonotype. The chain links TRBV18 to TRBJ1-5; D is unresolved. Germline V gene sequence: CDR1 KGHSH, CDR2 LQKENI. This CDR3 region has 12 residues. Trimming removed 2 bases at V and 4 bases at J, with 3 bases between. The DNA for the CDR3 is TGTGCCAGCTCACCAATGAATCAGCCCCAGCATTTT. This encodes CASSPMNQPQHF.

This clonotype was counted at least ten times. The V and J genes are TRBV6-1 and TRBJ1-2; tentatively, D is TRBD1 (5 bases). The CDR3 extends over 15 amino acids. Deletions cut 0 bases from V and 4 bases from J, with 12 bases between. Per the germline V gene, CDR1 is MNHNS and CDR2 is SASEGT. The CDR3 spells CASSEARAGLYGYTF. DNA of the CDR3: TGTGCCAGCAGTGAAGCACGAGCAGGGCTCTATGGCTACACCTTC.